The 26 T cell receptor beta chains listed next were all sequenced from one sample in a study of technical replicates of blood from a handful of donors. The assay was immunoSEQ multiplex PCR, and TCRdb's table has in-frame clones only and misses some. Counted here are roughly 90,000 clones, around 92% occurring once; the ten biggest clones make up more than 0.25%. The sample consisted of T cells isolated from PBMCs. The receptors here all came from a human donor in good health.

This clone was detected once. This chain links TRBV15 with TRBJ2-7; D is undetermined. Trimming took 1 base from V and 2 from J, leaving 9 bases between them. This CDR3 region has 14 residues. Germline CDR1 reads LNHNV; CDR2 reads YYDKDF (reference sequence). The CDR3 DNA reads as TGTGCCACCAGCAGAGCTGACAACCCCTACGAGCAGTACTTC. Its translation: CATSRADNPYEQYF. The full variable domain, its missing parts supplied by reference TRBV15 and TRBJ2-7, is DAMVIQNPRYQVTQFGKPVTLSCSQTLNHNVMYWYQQKSSQAPKLLFHYYDKDFNNEADTPDNFQSRRPNTSFCFLDIRSPGLGDTAMYLCATSRADNPYEQYFGPGTRLTVT.

This clone was observed a few times. The chain is built from TRBV7-9 and TRBJ1-4; D unresolved. The CDR3 loop spans 13 amino acids. From germline, CDR1 is SEHNR and CDR2 FQNEAQ (reference sequence). Trimming removed 3 bases at V and 8 bases at J, with 10 bases between. The CDR3 loop reads CASSFKPSEKLFF. The CDR3 DNA follows: TGTGCCAGCAGCTTTAAACCTAGCGAAAAACTGTTTTTT.

The V call is TRBV6-1, the J call TRBJ2-5; a weak D match, TRBD1 (5 bases). The germline gives CDR1 MNHNS, CDR2 SASEGT. Trimming cost V 6 bases and J 5 bases, with 13 bases left between them. The CDR3 spans 13 residues. CDR3 residues: CASSQGFRETQYF. DNA of the CDR3: TGTGCCAGCAGCCAGGGTTTCAGGGAGACCCAGTACTTC.

This chain joins TRBV18 and TRBJ1-5; weak D call: TRBD1 (6 bases). Trimming cost V 2 bases and J 5 bases, with 16 bases left between them. The germline V gene encodes CDR1 KGHSH and CDR2 LQKENI. This CDR3 contains 16 residues. CDR3 residues: CASSPGGARADQPQHF. CDR3 in DNA: TGTGCCAGCTCACCAGGGGGCGCAAGGGCAGATCAGCCCCAGCATTTT.

This clone was counted between two and nine times. This chain's CDR3 is CASSLGTGGVGRNTEAFF. The CDR3 DNA reads TGCGCCAGCAGCCTAGGGACAGGGGGAGTAGGGAGGAACACTGAAGCTTTCTTT. The chain recombines TRBV5-1 with TRBJ1-1; 11 nucleotides agree with TRBD1. The CDR3 totals 18 residues. CDR1 and CDR2 from the germline V gene are SGHRS and YFSETQ. Trimming removed 4 bases from V and 1 base from J; junction bases left unmatched: 12.

This clone has a handful of counts. V usage is TRBV29-1 and J usage is TRBJ2-1; 10 positions match TRBD2. The CDR3 runs 19 residues. Trimming took 0 bases from V and 0 from J; bases not matched to a gene: 11. Germline loops: CDR1 SQVTM, CDR2 ANQGSEA. The CDR3 region is CSVEDPHRLAGHSYNEQFF. DNA for the CDR3: TGCAGCGTTGAAGACCCCCACCGACTAGCGGGTCACTCCTACAATGAGCAGTTCTTC.

V usage is TRBV2 and J usage is TRBJ2-5; possible D gene TRBD2, 7 bases. CDR1 is SNHLY and CDR2 is FYNNEI in the germline V gene. V was cut by 3 bases and J by 8 bases, with 13 bases left in between. The CDR3 consists of 13 residues. CDR3 DNA sequence: TGTGCCAGCAGTGAGAGGGGGGGAGGTACCCAGTACTTC. The encoded protein is CASSERGGGTQYF.

The rearrangement joins TRBV15 to TRBJ1-2, with 9 bases fitting TRBD1. With 6 bases clipped from V and 5 bases from J, the junction kept 4 bases outside the gene matches. CDR1 and CDR2 from the germline V gene are LNHNV and YYDKDF (reference sequence). The CDR3 runs to 13 residues. The CDR3 bases are TGTGCCACCAGGGGGGACAGGGATTATGGCTACACCTTC. This codes for CATRGDRDYGYTF.

The V and J genes are TRBV28 and TRBJ1-5, with D possibly being TRBD1 (6 bases). The CDR3 runs 16 residues. The V end lost 3 bases, the J end lost 3 bases, and 15 bases lay between the germline ends. The germline gives CDR1 MDHEN, CDR2 SYDVKM. The DNA for the CDR3 is TGTGCCAGCAGTTTTACAGGGTCCCTACTCAATCAGCCCCAGCATTTT. It specifies CASSFTGSLLNQPQHF.

The genes are TRBV28 and TRBJ2-2; D possibly corresponds to TRBD2 (5 bases). In germline, CDR1 is MDHEN, CDR2 SYDVKM. Trimming removed 8 bases from V and 6 bases from J, with 13 bases in between. This CDR3 has 13 residues. The CDR3 region is CASGVGGPGELFF. The DNA of the CDR3 is TGTGCCAGCGGGGTCGGAGGACCCGGGGAGCTGTTTTTT. Based on the CDR3 plus reference TRBV28 and TRBJ2-2, the full variable domain is DVKVTQSSRYLVKRTGEKVFLECVQDMDHENMFWYRQDPGLGLRLIYFSYDVKMKEKGDIPEGYSVSREKKERFSLILESASTNQTSMYLCASGVGGPGELFFGEGSRLTVL.

The genes are TRBV6-1 and TRBJ2-7; TRBD1 matches 8 bases. The ends lost 3 bases at V and 4 bases at J; junction bases unmatched: 8. The CDR3 sequence is 15 residues long. CDR1 is MNHNS, CDR2 SASEGT, per germline. Here the CDR3 DNA reads TGTGCCAGCAGTGAGACGCCGGGACAGGAATACGAGCAGTACTTC. Its translation is CASSETPGQEYEQYF.

The CDR3 protein is CASREAGTRVQNTQYF. In DNA form, the CDR3 reads TGTGCCAGCAGGGAAGCCGGGACAAGGGTTCAAAATACGCAGTATTTT. This chain uses TRBV7-2 with TRBJ2-3; a possible D gene is TRBD1 (6 bases). The CDR3 is made up of 16 amino acids. The germline CDR1 and CDR2 sequences are SGHTA and FQGNSA. Trimming pared 6 bases from V and 7 bases from J, leaving 23 bases between.

This sequence joins TRBV4-1 and TRBJ1-6; perhaps TRBD1 as D (6 bases). The CDR3 length is 16 residues. V was pared by 5 bases and J by 3 bases, with 14 bases between. The germline V gene encodes CDR1 MGHRA and CDR2 YSYEKL. This CDR3 reads CASSYNTGNYNSPLHF. In DNA form, the CDR3 reads TGCGCCAGCAGCTACAACACAGGGAACTATAATTCACCCCTCCACTTT.

The J gene is TRBJ1-5, the V gene TRBV5-6; tentatively, D is TRBD1 (6 bases). The CDR3 extends over 17 amino acids. V was clipped by 2 bases and J by 0 bases, with 15 bases between them. CDR1 is SGHDT and CDR2 is YYEEEE in the germline V gene. For the CDR3, the DNA is TGTGCCAGCAGCTTCTGGGCCGGGACATTTAGCAATCAGCCCCAGCATTTT. Its translation: CASSFWAGTFSNQPQHF.

This sequence joins TRBV27 and TRBJ2-7; 8 bases agree with TRBD2. This CDR3 region has 15 residues. J was trimmed by 3 bases and V by 2 bases; bases with no gene match: 6. Germline V gives CDR1 MNHEY, CDR2 SMNVEV (reference sequence). The chain's CDR3 is CASSLLAGNYYEQYF. The CDR3 DNA follows: TGTGCCAGCAGTTTACTAGCGGGCAACTACTACGAGCAGTACTTC.

V is TRBV11-2 and J is TRBJ1-1, with 7 bases matching TRBD1. CDR3 length: 14 residues. Trimming cost V 3 bases and J 4 bases; bases outside gene matches: 5. In germline, CDR1 is SGHAT, CDR2 FQNNGV. CDR3 in DNA: TGTGCCAGCAGCTTTCGACAGGGTCTCACTGAAGCTTTCTTT. Its translation: CASSFRQGLTEAFF. Complete variable domain (other parts from reference TRBV11-2 and TRBJ1-1): EAGVAQSPRYKIIEKRQSVAFWCNPISGHATLYWYQQILGQGPKLLIQFQNNGVVDDSQLPKDRFSAERLKGVDSTLKIQPAKLEDSAVYLCASSFRQGLTEAFFGQGTRLTVV.

The chain recombines TRBV5-1 with TRBJ1-3; 9 bases are shared with TRBD1. Germline-derived CDR1 and CDR2 are SGHRS and YFSETQ. V lost 4 bases, J lost 11 bases, and 7 bases stayed unmatched. This CDR3 has 13 residues. CDR3 region: CASSTKQGASIYF. The CDR3 bases are TGCGCCAGCAGCACCAAACAGGGGGCGTCCATATATTTT. Together with reference TRBV5-1 and TRBJ1-3, the CDR3 gives the full variable domain: KAGVTQTPRYLIKTRGQQVTLSCSPISGHRSVSWYQQTPGQGLQFLFEYFSETQRNKGNFPGRFSGRQFSNSRSEMNVSTLELGDSALYLCASSTKQGASIYFGEGSWLTVV.

V is TRBV5-1 and J is TRBJ2-1; D call uncertain. The germline V and J ends were trimmed by 0 bases and 5 bases, with 12 bases remaining between them. There are 15 residues in the CDR3. CDR1 is SGHRS, CDR2 YFSETQ, per germline. CDR3 loop: CASSLVSVSNNEQFF. In DNA, the CDR3 is TGCGCCAGCAGCTTGGTGTCGGTCTCAAACAATGAGCAGTTCTTC.

CDR3 DNA: TGTGCCAGCAGTTACCTAAATTCCTACAATGAGCAGTTCTTC. Translated: CASSYLNSYNEQFF. This chain connects TRBV6-5 to TRBJ2-1; the D is unclear. Trimming pared 2 bases from V and 1 base from J, leaving 6 bases between. The CDR3 has 14 amino acids. The germline gives CDR1 MNHEY, CDR2 SVGAGI.

The chain is built from TRBV4-1 and TRBJ2-1, with a weak D call TRBD2 (5 bases). Germline V gene sequence: CDR1 MGHRA, CDR2 YSYEKL. This CDR3 comprises 15 residues. V was cut by 4 bases and J by 2 bases, with 12 bases left in between. The CDR3 DNA sequence: TGCGCCAGCAGCCTTACTAGGTCCCCCTACAATGAGCAGTTCTTC. Translating it yields CASSLTRSPYNEQFF.

The chain combines TRBV5-1 with TRBJ2-3; 11 nucleotides line up with TRBD2. The CDR3 covers 16 residues. Losses at the gene ends were 6 bases for V and 1 base for J; bases not matched to a gene: 7. Per germline, CDR1 SGHRS and CDR2 YFSETQ. CDR3 region: CASTFMTSGGTDTQYF. CDR3 nucleotide sequence: TGCGCCAGCACCTTCATGACTAGCGGGGGCACAGATACGCAGTATTTT.

This rearrangement joins TRBV10-1 to TRBJ2-1, with 12 positions matching TRBD2. With 4 bases clipped from V and 4 bases from J, the junction kept 14 bases outside the gene matches. The germline gives CDR1 WNHNN, CDR2 SYGVQD (reference sequence). This CDR3 spans 19 amino acids. The DNA for the CDR3 is TGCGCCAGCAGTGCGGCCGGGACTAGCGGGTCCTCGGGGTACAATGAGCAGTTCTTC. Translation: CASSAAGTSGSSGYNEQFF.

This chain joins TRBV30 and TRBJ1-2; TRBD1 is a possible D gene (6 bases). This CDR3 comprises 14 residues. Germline V CDR1 and CDR2: GTSNPN, SVGIG (reference sequence). V shed 0 bases and J shed 5 bases, with 13 bases lying between them. The CDR3 loop is CAWSVGRGIYGYTF. The CDR3 DNA sequence: TGTGCCTGGAGTGTAGGTAGGGGGATTTATGGCTACACCTTC. Looking up the rest from reference TRBV30 and TRBJ1-2 gives the full variable domain: SQTIHQWPATLVQPVGSPLSLECTVEGTSNPNLYWYRQAAGRGLQLLFYSVGIGQISSEVPQNLSASRPQDRQFILSSKKLLLSDSGFYLCAWSVGRGIYGYTFGSGTRLTVV.

The V call is TRBV6-5, the J call TRBJ2-5, with TRBD2 as a possible D gene (6 bases). V shed 8 bases and J shed 5 bases, with 15 bases lying between them. The CDR3 loop spans 13 amino acids. CDR1 is MNHEY and CDR2 is SVGAGI in the germline V gene. The chain's CDR3 is CASYVAAGETQYF. The CDR3 DNA sequence: TGTGCCAGCTATGTAGCGGCCGGGGAGACCCAGTACTTC.

The chain uses TRBV6-6 and TRBJ2-5, with D perhaps TRBD1 (6 bases). V was cut by 0 bases and J by 4 bases, with 15 bases left in between. Germline CDR1 MNHNY, CDR2 SVGAGI (reference sequence). The length of the CDR3 is 16 residues. CDR3 residues: CASSYSSGDSLETQYF. The CDR3 DNA reads as TGTGCCAGCAGTTACTCGTCAGGGGATTCTCTAGAGACCCAGTACTTC.

The J gene is TRBJ1-2, the V gene TRBV9; 8 bases align to TRBD1. Germline V lookup: CDR1 SGDLS, CDR2 YYNGEE. CDR3 length: 15 residues. The J segment lost 4 bases and the V segment lost 0 bases, leaving 5 bases of the junction unmatched. The CDR3 spells CASSVAPGTGYGYTF. CDR3 nucleotides: TGTGCCAGCAGCGTAGCCCCCGGGACAGGCTATGGCTACACCTTC.